The 13 T cell receptor beta chains reported below all come from one sample, sequenced in a study of blood T cell repertoires in COVID-19. Assay: immunoSEQ multiplex PCR; the TCRdb copy retains only in-frame clones and omits some. The sample lists some 62,000 clones, about 88% seen once, with more than 4% in the top ten. The specimen sequenced was peripheral blood. The receptors shown here come from a human donor in a cohort sampled during active COVID-19.

The genes are TRBV4-2 and TRBJ2-1; 14 bases fit TRBD2. Looked up from germline, CDR1 is LGHNA and CDR2 is YNFKEQ. V lost 8 bases and J lost 4; bases outside the gene matches: 10. The CDR3 totals 17 residues. CDR3 loop: CASQGTSGRGAYNEQFF. CDR3 sequence (DNA): TGTGCCAGCCAAGGGACTAGCGGGAGAGGGGCATACAATGAGCAGTTCTTC.

V is TRBV12-3 or TRBV12-4 and J is TRBJ2-3; D gene ambiguous. CDR3 length equals 12 residues. V lost 2 bases and J 8 bases, leaving 8 bases between the germline ends. The CDR3 is CASSLFGSTQYF. The CDR3 DNA follows: TGTGCCAGCAGTTTATTTGGCAGTACGCAGTATTTT.

This sequence joins TRBV2 and TRBJ2-3, with 11 nucleotides matching TRBD2. The V and J ends lost 8 bases and 5 bases, in that order; junction bases with no gene match: 6. In germline, CDR1 is SNHLY, CDR2 FYNNEI. The CDR3 has 14 amino acids. The CDR3, as DNA: TGTGCCAGCCCTGGGCTAGCGGGAGGAGATACGCAGTATTTT. Protein product: CASPGLAGGDTQYF. Filled out from reference TRBV2 and TRBJ2-3, the complete variable domain reads EPEVTQTPSHQVTQMGQEVILRCVPISNHLYFYWYRQILGQKVEFLVSFYNNEISEKSEIFDDQFSVERPDGSNFTLKIRSTKLEDSAMYFCASPGLAGGDTQYFGPGTRLTVL.

This chain joins TRBV19 and TRBJ1-5, with TRBD1 identical over 7 bases. Germline V lookup: CDR1 LNHDA, CDR2 SQIVND (reference sequence). This CDR3 contains 15 residues. Germline trimming cut 5 bases from V and 6 bases from J; bases unmatched to any gene: 10. CDR3: CASSSDSTGFQPQHF. CDR3 bases: TGTGCCAGTAGTTCGGACTCGACAGGGTTTCAGCCCCAGCATTTT.

The chain couples TRBV6-5 to TRBJ1-1; 7 nucleotides agree with TRBD1. This CDR3 is 15 amino acids long. Trimming cost V 5 bases and J 2 bases; bases outside gene matches: 8. Germline loops: CDR1 MNHEY, CDR2 SVGAGI. In DNA, the CDR3 is TGTGCCAGCAGTCCAACGACAGGGTATAACACTGAAGCTTTCTTT. This encodes CASSPTTGYNTEAFF.

This chain uses TRBV7-9 with TRBJ2-7; no reliable D call. The CDR3 loop spans 14 amino acids. Trimming left V 5 bases short and J 4 bases short, with 15 bases between. Germline V lookup: CDR1 SEHNR, CDR2 FQNEAQ (reference sequence). The CDR3 spells CASSPHKTGYEQYF. CDR3 DNA: TGTGCCAGCAGCCCTCATAAGACCGGGTACGAGCAGTACTTC. Using reference TRBV7-9 and TRBJ2-7 for the parts outside the CDR3, the full variable domain is DTGVSQNPRHKITKRGQNVTFRCDPISEHNRLYWYRQTLGQGPEFLTYFQNEAQLEKSRLLSDRFSAERPKGSFSTLEIQRTEQGDSAMYLCASSPHKTGYEQYFGPGTRLTVT.

J is TRBJ2-4 and V is TRBV18; 14 nucleotides agree with TRBD2. Looked up from germline, CDR1 is KGHSH and CDR2 is LQKENI. After removal of 6 bases from V and 0 bases from J, the junction contained 10 bases not matched to a gene. This CDR3 contains 19 residues. The CDR3 coding sequence is TGTGCCAGCTCTCCGAGGGGACTAGCGGGAGAGGGAGCCAAAAACATTCAGTACTTC. Translating gives CASSPRGLAGEGAKNIQYF.

The chain uses TRBV7-2 and TRBJ1-1; D gene uncertain. V dropped 4 bases and J dropped 10 bases, with 13 bases sitting between them. The CDR3 runs to 12 residues. Germline V gives CDR1 SGHTA, CDR2 FQGNSA. The CDR3 reads CASSYGSRGAFF. The CDR3 bases are TGTGCCAGCAGCTATGGGTCTCGAGGAGCTTTCTTT.

V and J are TRBV19 and TRBJ2-1; 12 bases map to TRBD2. V lost 6 bases and J lost 5; bases outside the gene matches: 8. This CDR3 has 16 residues. Per germline, CDR1 LNHDA and CDR2 SQIVND (reference sequence). The CDR3 nucleotides read TGTGCCAGTAGCTTGACTAGCGGGGGAGTAAACAATGAGCAGTTCTTC. Its protein is CASSLTSGGVNNEQFF. The full variable domain, with the rest looked up from reference TRBV19 and TRBJ2-1, is DGGITQSPKYLFRKEGQNVTLSCEQNLNHDAMYWYRQDPGQGLRLIYYSQIVNDFQKGDIAEGYSVSREKKESFPLTVTSAQKNPTAFYLCASSLTSGGVNNEQFFGPGTRLTVL.

The chain joins TRBV7-2 to TRBJ1-1; D is unresolved. Germline V CDR1 and CDR2: SGHTA, FQGNSA. This CDR3 is 13 amino acids long. V shed 2 bases and J shed 1 base, with 5 bases lying between them. DNA of the CDR3: TGTGCCAGCAGCTTACAGGAGAACACTGAAGCTTTCTTT. Encoded protein: CASSLQENTEAFF.

The rearrangement links TRBV2 to TRBJ1-3; the D is unclear. The V end was cut by 4 bases, the J end by 0 bases, with 7 bases between. The CDR3 is 14 residues long. Germline V lookup: CDR1 SNHLY, CDR2 FYNNEI. The CDR3 nucleotides are TGTGCCAGCAGTGTGGACTACTCTGGAAACACCATATATTTT. It encodes CASSVDYSGNTIYF.

The chain links TRBV5-1 to TRBJ2-3; 13 nucleotides line up with TRBD2. The V segment lost 9 bases and the J segment 5 bases; nucleotides outside the gene matches: 6. The CDR3 covers 14 residues. Germline CDR1 reads SGHRS; CDR2 reads YFSETQ. The CDR3 spells CATARLAGGDTQYF. CDR3 coding DNA: TGCGCCACCGCGAGACTAGCGGGAGGAGATACGCAGTATTTT.

V is TRBV5-1 and J is TRBJ1-3; perhaps TRBD1 as D (5 bases). The V gene lost 8 bases and the J gene lost 0 bases, with 18 bases spanning the gap. This CDR3 region has 16 residues. Germline V lookup: CDR1 SGHRS, CDR2 YFSETQ. The DNA of the CDR3 is TGCGCCAGTAAAGGGGCATCAGGCGGCTCTGGAAACACCATATATTTT. Translating gives CASKGASGGSGNTIYF.